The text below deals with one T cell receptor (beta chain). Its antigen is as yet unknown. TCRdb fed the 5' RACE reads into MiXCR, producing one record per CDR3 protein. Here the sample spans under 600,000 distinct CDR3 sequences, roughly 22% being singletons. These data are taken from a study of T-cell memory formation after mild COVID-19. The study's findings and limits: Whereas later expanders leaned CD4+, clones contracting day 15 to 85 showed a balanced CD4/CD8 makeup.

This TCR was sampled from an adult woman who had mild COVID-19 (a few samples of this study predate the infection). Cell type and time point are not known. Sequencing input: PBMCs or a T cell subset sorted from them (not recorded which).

The CDR3 loop reads CATSDFRVNEQFF. As DNA, the CDR3 is TGTGCCACCAGTGATTTCCGGGTAAATGAGCAGTTCTTC. This sequence joins TRBV24-1 and TRBJ2-1; D not certain. V lost 1 base and J 7 bases, leaving 7 bases between the germline ends. The CDR3 has 13 residues. CDR1 and CDR2 from the germline V gene are KGHDR and SFDVKD.